These T cell receptor beta chains were read from a single sample in a study of CD8 T cells in ankylosing spondylitis. TCRdb reprocessed the 5' RACE reads via MiXCR and lists one record per CDR3 protein. The repertoire includes 250,000 or so distinct CDR3 sequences, 24% of them detected once, and over 0.55% sits in the top ten. The sample comprised blood, either unsorted or a sorted T cell fraction (not recorded which). The receptor source for this set is a male donor with ankylosing spondylitis or in good health (not recorded which). Each CDR3 is given with its conserved first and last residue. Each record gives: clone size, D gene, J gene, V gene, CDR3 protein, CDR3 DNA. D genes are given only for firm matches. Part of the rows lack a size; the others show once, few, many or a class for expanded clones.

>few|.|TRBJ2-3|TRBV6-1
CASNTLNTDTQYF
TGTGCCAGCAACACGCTCAACACAGATACGCAGTATTTT
>.|TRBD2|TRBJ2-5|TRBV10-1
CASSETIAGGLETQYF
TGCGCCAGCAGTGAGACCATAGCGGGGGGGCTTGAGACCCAGTACTTC
>.|.|TRBJ2-5|TRBV6-4
CASGAFWDQYF
TGTGCCAGCGGTGCCTTCTGGGACCAGTACTTC
>.|.|TRBJ2-7|TRBV6-5
CASSYSDSSYEQYF
TGTGCCAGCAGTTATAGCGACAGCTCCTACGAGCAGTACTTC
>few|.|TRBJ2-5|TRBV12-3/TRBV12-4
CERMGETQYF
TGTGAGCGGATGGGGGAGACCCAGTACTTC
>.|.|TRBJ1-4|TRBV20-1
CSAARDYNEKLFF
TGCAGTGCTGCCCGAGATTATAATGAAAAACTGTTTTTT
>many|.|TRBJ1-6|TRBV20-1
CSDEGSDNSPLHF
TGCAGCGACGAGGGTTCGGATAATTCACCCCTCCACTTT
>.|.|TRBJ1-1|TRBV5-6
CASRLRRNTEAFF
TGTGCCAGCAGGCTTCGGAGGAACACTGAAGCTTTCTTT
>.|.|TRBJ1-5|TRBV23-1
CASSGGGAIDQPQHF
TGCGCCAGCAGTGGAGGGGGGGCGATCGATCAGCCCCAGCATTTT
>.|TRBD1|TRBJ2-5|TRBV18
CASSPVQGEETQYF
TGTGCCAGCTCACCAGTCCAGGGGGAAGAGACCCAGTACTTC
>.|.|TRBJ2-1|TRBV2
CASSPRSEQFF
TGTGCCAGCAGCCCACGCTCAGAGCAGTTCTTC
>many|.|TRBJ2-5|TRBV5-6
CASSSYETQYF
TGTGCCAGCAGCTCCTACGAGACCCAGTACTTC
>.|TRBD2|TRBJ2-3|TRBV20-1
CSARTSGASDTQYF
TGCAGTGCGAGGACTAGCGGGGCCTCAGATACGCAGTATTTT